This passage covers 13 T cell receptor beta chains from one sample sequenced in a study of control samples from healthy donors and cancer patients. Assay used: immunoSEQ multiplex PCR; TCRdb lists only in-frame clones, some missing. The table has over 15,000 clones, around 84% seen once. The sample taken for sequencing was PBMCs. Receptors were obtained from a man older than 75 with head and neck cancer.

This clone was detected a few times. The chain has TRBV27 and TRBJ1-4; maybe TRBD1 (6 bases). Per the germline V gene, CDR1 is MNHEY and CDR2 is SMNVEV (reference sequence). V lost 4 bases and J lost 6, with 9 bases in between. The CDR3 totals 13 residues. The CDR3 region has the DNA TGTGCCAGCAGTTACAGGGCCCATGAAAAACTGTTTTTT. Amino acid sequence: CASSYRAHEKLFF. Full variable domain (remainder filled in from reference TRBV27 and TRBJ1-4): EAQVTQNPRYLITVTGKKLTVTCSQNMNHEYMSWYRQDPGLGLRQIYYSMNVEVTDKGDVPEGYKVSRKEKRNFPLILESPSPNQTSLYFCASSYRAHEKLFFGSGTQLSVL.

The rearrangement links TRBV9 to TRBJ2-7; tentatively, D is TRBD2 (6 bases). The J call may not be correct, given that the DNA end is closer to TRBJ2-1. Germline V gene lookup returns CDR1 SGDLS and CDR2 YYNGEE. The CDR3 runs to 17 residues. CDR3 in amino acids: CASSGGEYPSSYNEQFF. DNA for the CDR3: TGTGCCAGCAGCGGGGGGGAATACCCAAGCTCCTACAATGAGCAGTTCTTC.

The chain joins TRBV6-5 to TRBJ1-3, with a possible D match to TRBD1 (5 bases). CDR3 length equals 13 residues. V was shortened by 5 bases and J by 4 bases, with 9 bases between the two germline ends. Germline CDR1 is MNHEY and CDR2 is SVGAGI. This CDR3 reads CASSRDGGNTIYF. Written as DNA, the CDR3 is TGTGCCAGCAGTCGGGACGGCGGAAACACCATATATTTT.

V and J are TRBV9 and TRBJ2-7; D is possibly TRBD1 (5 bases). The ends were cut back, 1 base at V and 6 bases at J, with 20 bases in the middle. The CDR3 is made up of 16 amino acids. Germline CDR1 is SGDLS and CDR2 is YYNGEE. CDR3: CASSVRGAPSRAEQYF. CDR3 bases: TGTGCCAGCAGCGTAAGGGGTGCCCCCTCTCGTGCCGAGCAGTACTTC.

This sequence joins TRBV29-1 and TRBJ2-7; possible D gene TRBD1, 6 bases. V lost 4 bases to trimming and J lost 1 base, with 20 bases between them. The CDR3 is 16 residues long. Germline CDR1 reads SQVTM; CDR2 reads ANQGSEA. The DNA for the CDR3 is TGCAGCGTTGCAGGAATTTCAGGGACACCTTCCTACGAGCAGTACTTC. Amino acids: CSVAGISGTPSYEQYF.

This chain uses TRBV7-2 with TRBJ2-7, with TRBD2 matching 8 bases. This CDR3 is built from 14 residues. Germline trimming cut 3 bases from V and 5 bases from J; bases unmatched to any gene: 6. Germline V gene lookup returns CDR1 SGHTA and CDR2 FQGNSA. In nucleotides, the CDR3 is TGTGCCAGCAGCTTCCGGGAGGGCCTCGACGAGCAGTACTTC. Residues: CASSFREGLDEQYF.

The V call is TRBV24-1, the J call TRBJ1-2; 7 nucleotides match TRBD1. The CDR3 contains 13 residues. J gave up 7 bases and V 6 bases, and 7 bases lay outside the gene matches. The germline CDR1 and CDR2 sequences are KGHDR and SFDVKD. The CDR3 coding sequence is TGTGCCACCAGTTCGGAGACAGGGACTGGCTACACCTTC. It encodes CATSSETGTGYTF.

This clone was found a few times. CDR3 in amino acids: CASSAGTADLYEQYF. The CDR3, as DNA: TGTGCCAGCAGCGCGGGGACAGCGGATCTCTACGAGCAGTACTTC. The genes are TRBV5-4 and TRBJ2-7, with TRBD1 as a possible D gene (7 bases). The germline V gene encodes CDR1 SGHNT and CDR2 YYREEE (reference sequence). Trimming shortened V by 4 bases and J by 3 bases, and 17 bases separated the two germline ends. CDR3 length equals 15 residues. Variable domain in full (rest from reference TRBV5-4 and TRBJ2-7): ETGVTQSPTHLIKTRGQQVTLRCSSQSGHNTVSWYQQALGQGPQFIFQYYREEENGRGNFPPRFSGLQFPNYSSELNVNALELDDSALYLCASSAGTADLYEQYFGPGTRLTVT.

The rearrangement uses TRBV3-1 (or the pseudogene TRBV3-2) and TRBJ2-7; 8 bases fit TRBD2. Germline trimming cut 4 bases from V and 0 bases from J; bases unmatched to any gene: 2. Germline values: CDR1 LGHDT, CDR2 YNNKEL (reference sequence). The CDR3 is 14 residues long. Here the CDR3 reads CASSLSGSSYEQYF. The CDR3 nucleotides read TGTGCCAGCAGCCTCAGCGGGAGCTCCTACGAGCAGTACTTC.

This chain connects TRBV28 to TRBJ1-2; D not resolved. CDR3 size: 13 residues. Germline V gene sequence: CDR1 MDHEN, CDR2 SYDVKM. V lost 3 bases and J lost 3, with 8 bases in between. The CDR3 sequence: CASSLPPHYGYTF. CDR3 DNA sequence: TGTGCCAGCAGTTTGCCGCCCCACTATGGCTACACCTTC.

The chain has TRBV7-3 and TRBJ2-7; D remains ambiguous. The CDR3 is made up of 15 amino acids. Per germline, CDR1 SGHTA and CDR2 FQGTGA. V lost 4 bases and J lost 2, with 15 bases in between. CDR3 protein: CASSSPPLGPYEQYF. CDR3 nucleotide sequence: TGTGCCAGCAGCTCCCCCCCGTTGGGCCCCTACGAGCAGTACTTC.

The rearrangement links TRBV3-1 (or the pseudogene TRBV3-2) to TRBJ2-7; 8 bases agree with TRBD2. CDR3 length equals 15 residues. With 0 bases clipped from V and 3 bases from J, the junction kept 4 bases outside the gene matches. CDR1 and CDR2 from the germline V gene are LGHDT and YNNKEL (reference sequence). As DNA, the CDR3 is TGTGCCAGCAGCCAAGAACTAGCGGCTATCTACGAGCAGTACTTC. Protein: CASSQELAAIYEQYF.

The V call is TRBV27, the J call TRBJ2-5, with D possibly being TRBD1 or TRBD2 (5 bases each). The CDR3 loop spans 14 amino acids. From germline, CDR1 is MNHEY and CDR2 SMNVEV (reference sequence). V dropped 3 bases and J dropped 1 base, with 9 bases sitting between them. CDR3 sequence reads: CASSFRGPQETQYF. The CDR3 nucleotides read TGTGCCAGCAGTTTTCGGGGCCCCCAAGAGACCCAGTACTTC.